This T cell receptor (beta chain) was recovered during a study of metastatic and nonmetastatic thyroid tumors. At the level of the study: Across peripheral blood and tumor or nodule tissue samples taken from malignant and benign thyroid patients, the repertoires were compared with one another.

Among the patients, none had received any treatment before thyroid surgery. In the authors' methods: Clinicopathological groups of papillary thyroid cancer showed CDR3 differences that were used to build a distant-metastasis classifier. TCRdb used MiXCR to call clones anew from the PCR reads. Clone size and V and J calls follow TCRdb, not the original study. The profile shows 23,000 or so clones, about 12% of them singletons. This clone was seen at least ten times. Sequenced input: blood. This sequence was found in a female donor with papillary thyroid cancer or a benign thyroid nodule (not recorded which). Some clones in this sample may be carry-over from other donors' samples.

The CDR3 here is CASRQTGTNEQFF. In nucleotides, the CDR3 is TGTGCCAGCAGACAAACAGGGACCAATGAGCAGTTCTTC. The rearrangement links TRBV7-3 to TRBJ2-1; possible D gene TRBD1, 6 bases. Germline-derived CDR1 and CDR2 are SGHTA and FQGTGA. The CDR3 loop spans 13 amino acids. Deletions cut 6 bases from V and 6 bases from J, with 12 bases between.